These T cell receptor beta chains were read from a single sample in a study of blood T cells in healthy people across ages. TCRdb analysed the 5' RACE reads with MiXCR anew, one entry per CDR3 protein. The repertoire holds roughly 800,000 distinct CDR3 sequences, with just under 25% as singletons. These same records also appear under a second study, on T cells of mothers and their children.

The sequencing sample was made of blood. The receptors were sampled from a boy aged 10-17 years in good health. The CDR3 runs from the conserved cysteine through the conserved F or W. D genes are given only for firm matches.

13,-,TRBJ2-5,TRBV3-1,CASEDREGETQYF
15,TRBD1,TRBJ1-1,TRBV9,CASSPGTGEYTEAFF
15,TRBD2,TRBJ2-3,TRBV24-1,CATSELAGATDTQYF
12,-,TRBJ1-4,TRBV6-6,CASWWGNEKLFF
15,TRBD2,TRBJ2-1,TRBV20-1,CSARDLGTRIGEQFF
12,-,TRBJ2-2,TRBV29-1,CSAWTGTGELFF
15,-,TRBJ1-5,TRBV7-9,CASSLAQEGPQPQHF
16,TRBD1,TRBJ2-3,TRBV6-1,CASGRGSKSRTDTQYF
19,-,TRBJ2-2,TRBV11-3,CASSLGVDGGMWDTGELFF
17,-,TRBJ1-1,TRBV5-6,CAGSWPAGRAKGTEAFF
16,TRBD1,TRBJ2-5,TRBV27,CASSGRPLRGPETQYF
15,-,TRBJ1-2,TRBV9,CASSVEVSGNYGYTF
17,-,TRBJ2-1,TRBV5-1,CASSLVGLQFSYNEQFF
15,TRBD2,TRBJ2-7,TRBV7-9,CASSITSGAFYEQYF
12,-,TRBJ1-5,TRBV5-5,CASSLAGEPQHF
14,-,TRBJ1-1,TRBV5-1,CASRPGLLNTEAFF
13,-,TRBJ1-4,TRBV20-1,CSATPAGGEKLFF
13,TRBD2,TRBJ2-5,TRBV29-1,CSVFPSGQETQYF
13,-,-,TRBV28,CASSLSWGDEQFF
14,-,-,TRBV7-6,CAGFRDPWTYEQYF
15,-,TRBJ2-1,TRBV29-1,CSVVGRLSSYNEQFF
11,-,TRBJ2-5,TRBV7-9,CASQGGETQYF
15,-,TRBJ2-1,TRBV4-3,CASSQDGSYIDEQFF
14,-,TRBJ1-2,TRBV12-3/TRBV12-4,CASSPGTGRLGYTF
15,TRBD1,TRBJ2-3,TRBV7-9,CASSETGPPVDTQYF
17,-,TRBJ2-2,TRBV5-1,CASSLVVSGRLTGELFF
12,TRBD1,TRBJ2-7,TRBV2,CASKATGYEQYF
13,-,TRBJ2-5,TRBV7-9,CASSSNDKETQYF
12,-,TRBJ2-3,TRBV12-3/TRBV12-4,CASSLASDTQYF
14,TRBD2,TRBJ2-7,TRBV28,CASIPASGPYEQYF
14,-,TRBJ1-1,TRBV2,CASDTALMNTEAFF
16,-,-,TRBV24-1,CATSDLPGAGKGEQFF
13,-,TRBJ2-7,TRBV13,CASSFRTSYEQYF
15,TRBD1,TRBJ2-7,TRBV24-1,CATSDSPRGTGEQYF
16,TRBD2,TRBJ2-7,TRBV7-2,CASSSRRRLAGGEQYF
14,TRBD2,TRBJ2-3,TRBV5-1,CASSPGLASDTQCF
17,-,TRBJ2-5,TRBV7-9,CASSSSNRTVGQETQYF
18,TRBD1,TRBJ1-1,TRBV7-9,CASSSTDPGQAVNTEAFF
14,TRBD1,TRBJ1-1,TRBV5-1,CASSMGQGDTEAFF
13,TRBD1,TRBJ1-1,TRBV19,CASRWTGITEAFF
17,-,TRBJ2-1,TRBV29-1,CSVDGVAWRSSYNEQFF
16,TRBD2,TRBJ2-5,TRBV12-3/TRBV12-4,CASSRGREWDQETQYF
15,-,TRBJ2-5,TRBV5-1,CASSLGDRPQETQYF
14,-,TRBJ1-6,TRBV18,CASSEVGDNSPLHF
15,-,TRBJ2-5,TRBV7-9,CASSFQDGYQETQYF
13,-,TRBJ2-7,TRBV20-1,CSALWAGDYEQYF
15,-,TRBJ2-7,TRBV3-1,CASPSEQGSTYEQYF
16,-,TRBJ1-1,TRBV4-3,CASSQYYRDPGTEAFF
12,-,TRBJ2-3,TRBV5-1,CASSDGRDTQYF
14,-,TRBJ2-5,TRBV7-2,CASSPWGHQETQYF
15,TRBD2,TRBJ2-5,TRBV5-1,CASSLASGLAETQYF
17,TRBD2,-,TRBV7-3,CASSLHTSGVDYNEQFF
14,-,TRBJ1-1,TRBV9,CASSVSVMNTEAFF
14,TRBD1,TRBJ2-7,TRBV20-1,CSALDRGTSYEQYF
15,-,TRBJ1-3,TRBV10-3,CAISDWDYSGNTIYF